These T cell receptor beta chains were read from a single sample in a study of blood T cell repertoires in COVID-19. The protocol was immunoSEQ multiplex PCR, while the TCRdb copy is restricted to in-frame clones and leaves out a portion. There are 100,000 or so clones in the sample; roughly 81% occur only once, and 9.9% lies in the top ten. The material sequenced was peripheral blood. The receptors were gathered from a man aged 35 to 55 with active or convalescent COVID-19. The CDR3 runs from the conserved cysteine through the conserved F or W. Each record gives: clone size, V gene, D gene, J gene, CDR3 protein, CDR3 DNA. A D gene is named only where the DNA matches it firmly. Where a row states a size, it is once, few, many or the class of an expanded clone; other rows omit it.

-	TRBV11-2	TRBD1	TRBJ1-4	CASSYGADRGAREKLFF	TGTGCCAGCAGCTATGGGGCGGACAGGGGAGCCCGCGAAAAACTGTTTTTT
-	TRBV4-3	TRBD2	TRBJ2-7	CASSQAVGGGPYSYEQYF	TGCGCCAGCAGCCAAGCGGTAGGCGGGGGTCCCTACTCCTACGAGCAGTACTTC
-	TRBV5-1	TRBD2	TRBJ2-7	CASSTSGGPYEQYF	TGCGCCAGCAGCACTAGCGGGGGGCCCTACGAGCAGTACTTC
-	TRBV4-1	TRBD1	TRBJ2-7	CASSQGLRDRDRAYEQYF	TGCGCCAGCAGCCAAGGGCTCCGGGACAGGGATCGGGCCTACGAGCAGTACTTC
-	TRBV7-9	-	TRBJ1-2	CASSFRDGGYTF	TGTGCCAGCAGCTTTCGGGATGGGGGCTACACCTTC
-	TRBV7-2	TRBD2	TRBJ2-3	CASSPGTSGGANTQYF	TGTGCCAGCAGCCCCGGGACTAGCGGGGGGGCTAATACGCAGTATTTT
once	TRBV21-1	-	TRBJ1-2	CASSKHRDYYGYTF	TGTGCCAGCAGCAAACATAGGGACTACTATGGCTACACCTTC
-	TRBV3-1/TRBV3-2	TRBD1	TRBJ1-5	CASSQGQGVNQPQHF	TGTGCCAGCAGCCAAGGCCAGGGGGTCAATCAGCCCCAGCATTTT
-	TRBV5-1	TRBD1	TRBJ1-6	CASGDRGSNSPLHF	TGCGCCAGCGGGGACAGGGGGTCGAATTCACCCCTCCACTTT
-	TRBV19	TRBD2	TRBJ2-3	CASSSGGTADTQYF	TGTGCCAGTAGTAGCGGGGGGACCGCAGATACGCAGTATTTT
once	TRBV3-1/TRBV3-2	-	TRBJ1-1	CASSQGGVNTEAFF	TGTGCCAGCAGCCAAGGGGGGGTGAACACTGAAGCTTTCTTT
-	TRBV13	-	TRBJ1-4	CASSPKGATNEKLFF	TGTGCCAGCAGCCCGAAGGGGGCAACTAATGAAAAACTGTTTTTT
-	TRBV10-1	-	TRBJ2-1	CASSDGVLEGGNEQFF	TGCGCCAGCAGTGACGGAGTACTAGAGGGTGGGAATGAGCAGTTCTTC
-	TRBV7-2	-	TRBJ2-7	CASSPKRVGDSYEQYF	TGTGCCAGCAGCCCTAAACGTGTAGGGGACTCCTACGAGCAGTACTTC
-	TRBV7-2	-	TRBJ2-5	CASSPPGRRAYQYF	TGTGCCAGCAGCCCCCCCGGCCGGAGGGCTTACCAGTACTTC